This TCR beta chain came from a study of cytomegalovirus exposure and HLA in healthy donors. Study-wide background: Unique TCR beta sequences numbering about 100 million came from approximately 180 million T cells in an earlier analysis.

The germline V gene encodes CDR1 SGHRS and CDR2 YFSETQ. Trimming removed 0 bases from V and 7 bases from J, with 14 bases in between. This CDR3 has 15 residues. The PCR was carried out with 60 Vbeta primers and 13 Jbeta primers. Here immunoSEQ multiplex PCR was the method, and the copy in TCRdb shows in-frame clones only, minus some. The sample carries some 150,000 clones, about 80% recorded once. The gene calls are TRBV5-1 and TRBJ1-3; no clear D gene. The source is a man aged 30 to 39 in good health and CMV-seronegative. Sequenced sample: PBMCs. The CDR3 nucleotides read TGCGCCAGCAGCTTGGGAGGAACTCTACGGAACACCATATATTTT. It yields the protein CASSLGGTLRNTIYF.